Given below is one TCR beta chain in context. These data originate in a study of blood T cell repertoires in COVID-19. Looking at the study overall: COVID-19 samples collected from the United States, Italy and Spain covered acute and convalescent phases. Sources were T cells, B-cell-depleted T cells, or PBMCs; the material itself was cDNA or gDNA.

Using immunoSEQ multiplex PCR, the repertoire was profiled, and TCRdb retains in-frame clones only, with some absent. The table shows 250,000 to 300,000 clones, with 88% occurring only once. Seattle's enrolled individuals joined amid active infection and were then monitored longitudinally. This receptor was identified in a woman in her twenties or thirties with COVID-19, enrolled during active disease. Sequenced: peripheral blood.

The chain's CDR3 is CASSGPGTSGNAGTDTQYF. Written as DNA, the CDR3 is TGTGCCAGCAGCGGCCCCGGGACTAGCGGGAACGCGGGCACAGATACGCAGTATTTT. This chain joins TRBV9 and TRBJ2-3, with 13 bases identical to TRBD2. V dropped 3 bases and J dropped 1; count of bases not matched to a gene: 11. The CDR3 is made up of 19 amino acids. Germline assignment: CDR1 SGDLS and CDR2 YYNGEE.